The sequence of this T cell receptor (beta chain) was determined in a study of PD-1 blockade in classical Hodgkin lymphoma. This CDR3 region has 13 residues. The V end was cut by 2 bases, the J end by 7 bases, with 8 bases between. CDR1 MNHEY and CDR2 SMNVEV come from the germline V gene (reference sequence). In every patient, relapse followed autologous stem cell transplantation, while exposure to brentuximab vedotin differed. Profiled with immunoSEQ multiplex PCR; TCRdb holds only in-frame clones, not every one. The sample lists approximately 44,000 clones; approximately 70% were seen once. Within the sample, this clone is medium-sized.

Specimen: peripheral blood mononuclear cells (PBMCs), collected at baseline. V is TRBV27 and J is TRBJ1-4; D unresolved. This receptor was identified in a human donor with classical Hodgkin lymphoma. CDR3 in DNA: TGTGCCAGCAGTTTACAAATTTCTGAAAAACTGTTTTTT. The encoded protein is CASSLQISEKLFF.